This TCR beta chain stems from a study of T cell changes during pregnancy in multiple sclerosis. Worth noting for this clone: Its target is unknown.

The assay was immunoSEQ multiplex PCR, and TCRdb's table has in-frame clones only and misses some. This table has 150 or so clones, 52% appearing once. This CDR3 has 18 amino acids. The TCR was taken from a female patient with multiple sclerosis, enrolled in a pregnancy study. Some clones in this sample may be carry-over from other donors' samples. Sequences were obtained from cultured CD4+ T cells. The V call is TRBV5-2, the J call TRBJ2-6; the table's D call TRBD2 went unverified against the DNA. TRBV5-2 counts as a pseudogene. The CDR3 is CASKEQRSTQSRANVLTF. The CDR3 DNA reads as TGTGCCAGCAAGGAGCAGCGGAGTACACAAAGTCGGGCCAACGTCCTGACTTTC.